This T cell receptor beta chain emerged from a study of Ad26.COV2.S vaccination and SARS-CoV-2 variants. Study-level points and caveats: Similar non-spike TCR breadth was seen in vaccine and placebo recipients. Substantial post-vaccination breadth of spike-specific CD8+ and CD4+ T cell responses was reported.

The treatment here: 15 to 20 received Ad26.COV2.S at low or high dose, single or two shots; five or six received placebo; per-sample allocation not given. The samples date from day 63 after the first vaccine or placebo injection. At a Boston site, the person donating was an adult of 18-55 years. This CDR3 is 15 amino acids long. V shed 5 bases and J shed 3 bases, with 14 bases lying between them. The germline CDR1 and CDR2 sequences are MDHEN and SYDVKM. Remarks on this clone: Its antigen is unknown.

Assay used: immunoSEQ multiplex PCR; TCRdb lists only in-frame clones, some missing. The profile shows some 270,000 clones, about 83% of them singletons. This specimen was peripheral blood, taken in a trial of Ad26.COV2.S vaccine versus placebo. V is TRBV28 and J is TRBJ1-3, with unresolved D. This clonotype was sampled from a person between 18 and 60 years old who received the Ad26.COV2.S COVID-19 vaccine or a placebo. The CDR3 DNA sequence: TGTGCCAGCAGTGGACTCTTGTCGCTTGGAAACACCATATATTTT. Amino acids: CASSGLLSLGNTIYF.